This entry concerns a single T cell receptor (beta chain). Its antigen is not identified. The data are from a study of T cell responses to AZD1222 COVID-19 vaccine. Study-wide points: Mostly white British, mostly female donors; authors suggested clonal diversity may be underestimated.

Measured with immunoSEQ multiplex PCR; TCRdb has only the in-frame clones, and not every one. This repertoire shows 150,000 or so clones, around 86% found once; its top ten account for 20% to 25%. The CDR3 length is 15 residues. V was cut by 3 bases and J by 8 bases, with 16 bases left in between. Germline values: CDR1 LNHDA, CDR2 SQIVND (reference sequence). Material: peripheral blood, obtained on day 0 of AZD1222 vaccination. The receptor was derived from an adult in good health. The genes are TRBV19 and TRBJ1-4, with D perhaps matching TRBD1 (6 bases). The CDR3 sequence: CASSIGGGGQEKLFF. The CDR3 coding sequence is TGTGCCAGTAGTATCGGGGGCGGTGGTCAGGAAAAACTGTTTTTT.